This TCR beta chain appears in the sequencing data of a study of blood T cells in healthy people across ages. This clonotype turned up a few times. Germline assignment: CDR1 SGHVS and CDR2 FQNEAQ. J was trimmed by 2 bases and V by 3 bases; bases with no gene match: 6. This CDR3 comprises 18 residues. PCR was performed a second time for about 6 to 12 cycles using a sample-barcoded 5' primer and a J-beta primer mix. TCRdb recomputed calls from the 5' RACE reads with MiXCR, one row per CDR3 protein. The sample carries 1.8 million or so distinct CDR3 sequences, about 39% recorded once. The rearrangement links TRBV7-8 to TRBJ2-3, with TRBD2 identical over 15 bases. Sequencing was carried out using blood. The TCR originated in a human donor in good health. This chain's CDR3 is CASSFPGLAGGPTDTQYF. CDR3 nucleotides: TGTGCCAGCAGCTTCCCGGGACTAGCGGGGGGCCCCACAGATACGCAGTATTTT.